This TCR beta chain originates from a study of blood T cell repertoires in COVID-19. The method was immunoSEQ multiplex PCR; TCRdb's version includes in-frame clones alone and lacks a portion of them. The sample records fewer than 650,000 clones, roughly 91% being singletons. The ends were cut back, 0 bases at V and 4 bases at J, with 13 bases in the middle. The CDR3 has 15 residues. CDR1 is SGHKS and CDR2 is YYEKEE in the germline V gene (reference sequence). The rearrangement uses TRBV5-5 and TRBJ1-2; no definite D call. Material: peripheral blood. The receptor's source is a woman in her forties or fifties with COVID-19, enrolled during active disease. The CDR3 DNA sequence: TGTGCCAGCAGCTTGGACTCCCAATCCGCCTATGGCTACACCTTC. It specifies CASSLDSQSAYGYTF.